Each of the 9 T cell receptor beta chains below was sequenced from the same sample in a study of OX40 agonist ivuxolimab in advanced cancers. The library was generated by the immunoSEQ multiplex PCR assay. TCRdb re-hosts the immuneACCESS table, in-frame sequences only. Its copies lack some clones; in the studies checked, an unresolved V gene accounts for under half of them, and the cause for the rest is not known. This sample gives 6,500 to 8,000 clones in total; more than 75% of them show up just once. The ten largest clonotypes hold roughly 29% of the sample. Material: CD4+ or CD8+ T cells sorted from blood, obtained in a trial of the OX40 agonist ivuxolimab. The receptors were sampled from an adult with an advanced solid tumor such as melanoma, head and neck, liver or kidney cancer.

This chain links TRBV7-2 with TRBJ2-7; D perhaps matches TRBD1 (6 bases). Germline V CDR1 and CDR2: SGHTA, FQGNSA. Trimming took 1 base from V and 2 from J, leaving 9 bases between them. The CDR3 contains 14 residues. In nucleotides, the CDR3 is TGTGCCAGCAGCTTAGGACAGGCAGCCTACGAGCAGTACTTC. Amino acids: CASSLGQAAYEQYF.

The chain employs TRBV5-1 and TRBJ2-3, with TRBD2 identical over 12 bases. The CDR3 runs to 15 residues. Germline values: CDR1 SGHRS, CDR2 YFSETQ. Trimming removed 5 bases from V and 1 base from J; junction bases left unmatched: 2. The CDR3 spells CASRGTSGRTDTQYF. The CDR3 DNA reads TGCGCCAGCAGGGGGACTAGCGGGCGCACAGATACGCAGTATTTT. Filled out from reference TRBV5-1 and TRBJ2-3, the complete variable domain reads KAGVTQTPRYLIKTRGQQVTLSCSPISGHRSVSWYQQTPGQGLQFLFEYFSETQRNKGNFPGRFSGRQFSNSRSEMNVSTLELGDSALYLCASRGTSGRTDTQYFGPGTRLTVL.

This chain uses TRBV27 with TRBJ2-3; 10 positions agree with TRBD2. CDR1 and CDR2 from the germline V gene are MNHEY and SMNVEV (reference sequence). Trimming cost V 4 bases and J 5 bases; bases outside gene matches: 3. This CDR3 is built from 14 residues. The CDR3 sequence: CASSSLAGKDTQYF. Written as DNA, the CDR3 is TGTGCCAGCAGTTCACTAGCGGGAAAAGATACGCAGTATTTT.

The chain joins TRBV19 to TRBJ2-5, with 9 bases identical to TRBD1. The J call is uncertain, as TRBJ2-7 better fits the DNA end. Looked up from germline, CDR1 is LNHDA and CDR2 is SQIVND (reference sequence). This CDR3 has 14 amino acids. Here the CDR3 reads CASSPDRGLYEQYF. Written as DNA, the CDR3 is TGTGCCAGTAGTCCGGACAGGGGATTGTACGAGCAGTACTTC.

The rearrangement links TRBV18 to TRBJ2-7, with D maybe TRBD1 (6 bases). The CDR3 contains 15 residues. Trimming left V 2 bases short and J 0 bases short, with 11 bases between. The germline CDR1 and CDR2 sequences are KGHSH and LQKENI. Here the CDR3 reads CASSPYDRSSYEQYF. CDR3 coding DNA: TGTGCCAGCTCACCATACGACAGGTCCTCCTACGAGCAGTACTTC. The full variable domain, rest sourced from reference TRBV18 and TRBJ2-7, is NAGVMQNPRHLVRRRGQEARLRCSPMKGHSHVYWYRQLPEEGLKFMVYLQKENIIDESGMPKERFSAEFPKEGPSILRIQQVVRGDSAAYFCASSPYDRSSYEQYFGPGTRLTVT.

The chain recombines TRBV11-2 with TRBJ2-7, with D perhaps matching TRBD2 (6 bases). This CDR3 comprises 14 residues. V shed 3 bases and J shed 3 bases, with 12 bases lying between them. From germline, CDR1 is SGHAT and CDR2 FQNNGV. CDR3 in amino acids: CASSLGGGGYEQYF. CDR3 bases: TGTGCCAGCAGCTTGGGGGGAGGCGGCTACGAGCAGTACTTC. Full variable domain (missing parts from reference TRBV11-2 and TRBJ2-7): EAGVAQSPRYKIIEKRQSVAFWCNPISGHATLYWYQQILGQGPKLLIQFQNNGVVDDSQLPKDRFSAERLKGVDSTLKIQPAKLEDSAVYLCASSLGGGGYEQYFGPGTRLTVT.

This sequence joins TRBV7-9 and TRBJ1-1, with a possible D match to TRBD1 (5 bases). The CDR3 loop spans 15 amino acids. The germline CDR1 and CDR2 sequences are SEHNR and FQNEAQ (reference sequence). Trimming left V 5 bases short and J 1 base short, with 14 bases between. Written as DNA, the CDR3 is TGTGCCAGCAGCCGCGCGGGGACGGAGAACACTGAAGCTTTCTTT. Translating it yields CASSRAGTENTEAFF.

This clone was counted a single time. The V call is TRBV15, the J call TRBJ2-2; possibly TRBD2 for D (6 bases). The CDR3 runs 14 residues. Looked up from germline, CDR1 is LNHNV and CDR2 is YYDKDF (reference sequence). The germline V and J ends were trimmed by 8 bases and 2 bases, with 12 bases remaining between them. In DNA, the CDR3 is TGTGCCACCCGTTCCGGGACTAACACCGGGGAGCTGTTTTTT. Translating gives CATRSGTNTGELFF.

The V and J genes are TRBV7-9 and TRBJ2-5, with D uncertain. V lost 5 bases and J lost 2, with 15 bases in between. The CDR3 length is 15 residues. From germline, CDR1 is SEHNR and CDR2 FQNEAQ (reference sequence). CDR3 coding DNA: TGTGCCAGCAGCCATTGGATGGGGAATCAAGAGACCCAGTACTTC. Its protein is CASSHWMGNQETQYF.